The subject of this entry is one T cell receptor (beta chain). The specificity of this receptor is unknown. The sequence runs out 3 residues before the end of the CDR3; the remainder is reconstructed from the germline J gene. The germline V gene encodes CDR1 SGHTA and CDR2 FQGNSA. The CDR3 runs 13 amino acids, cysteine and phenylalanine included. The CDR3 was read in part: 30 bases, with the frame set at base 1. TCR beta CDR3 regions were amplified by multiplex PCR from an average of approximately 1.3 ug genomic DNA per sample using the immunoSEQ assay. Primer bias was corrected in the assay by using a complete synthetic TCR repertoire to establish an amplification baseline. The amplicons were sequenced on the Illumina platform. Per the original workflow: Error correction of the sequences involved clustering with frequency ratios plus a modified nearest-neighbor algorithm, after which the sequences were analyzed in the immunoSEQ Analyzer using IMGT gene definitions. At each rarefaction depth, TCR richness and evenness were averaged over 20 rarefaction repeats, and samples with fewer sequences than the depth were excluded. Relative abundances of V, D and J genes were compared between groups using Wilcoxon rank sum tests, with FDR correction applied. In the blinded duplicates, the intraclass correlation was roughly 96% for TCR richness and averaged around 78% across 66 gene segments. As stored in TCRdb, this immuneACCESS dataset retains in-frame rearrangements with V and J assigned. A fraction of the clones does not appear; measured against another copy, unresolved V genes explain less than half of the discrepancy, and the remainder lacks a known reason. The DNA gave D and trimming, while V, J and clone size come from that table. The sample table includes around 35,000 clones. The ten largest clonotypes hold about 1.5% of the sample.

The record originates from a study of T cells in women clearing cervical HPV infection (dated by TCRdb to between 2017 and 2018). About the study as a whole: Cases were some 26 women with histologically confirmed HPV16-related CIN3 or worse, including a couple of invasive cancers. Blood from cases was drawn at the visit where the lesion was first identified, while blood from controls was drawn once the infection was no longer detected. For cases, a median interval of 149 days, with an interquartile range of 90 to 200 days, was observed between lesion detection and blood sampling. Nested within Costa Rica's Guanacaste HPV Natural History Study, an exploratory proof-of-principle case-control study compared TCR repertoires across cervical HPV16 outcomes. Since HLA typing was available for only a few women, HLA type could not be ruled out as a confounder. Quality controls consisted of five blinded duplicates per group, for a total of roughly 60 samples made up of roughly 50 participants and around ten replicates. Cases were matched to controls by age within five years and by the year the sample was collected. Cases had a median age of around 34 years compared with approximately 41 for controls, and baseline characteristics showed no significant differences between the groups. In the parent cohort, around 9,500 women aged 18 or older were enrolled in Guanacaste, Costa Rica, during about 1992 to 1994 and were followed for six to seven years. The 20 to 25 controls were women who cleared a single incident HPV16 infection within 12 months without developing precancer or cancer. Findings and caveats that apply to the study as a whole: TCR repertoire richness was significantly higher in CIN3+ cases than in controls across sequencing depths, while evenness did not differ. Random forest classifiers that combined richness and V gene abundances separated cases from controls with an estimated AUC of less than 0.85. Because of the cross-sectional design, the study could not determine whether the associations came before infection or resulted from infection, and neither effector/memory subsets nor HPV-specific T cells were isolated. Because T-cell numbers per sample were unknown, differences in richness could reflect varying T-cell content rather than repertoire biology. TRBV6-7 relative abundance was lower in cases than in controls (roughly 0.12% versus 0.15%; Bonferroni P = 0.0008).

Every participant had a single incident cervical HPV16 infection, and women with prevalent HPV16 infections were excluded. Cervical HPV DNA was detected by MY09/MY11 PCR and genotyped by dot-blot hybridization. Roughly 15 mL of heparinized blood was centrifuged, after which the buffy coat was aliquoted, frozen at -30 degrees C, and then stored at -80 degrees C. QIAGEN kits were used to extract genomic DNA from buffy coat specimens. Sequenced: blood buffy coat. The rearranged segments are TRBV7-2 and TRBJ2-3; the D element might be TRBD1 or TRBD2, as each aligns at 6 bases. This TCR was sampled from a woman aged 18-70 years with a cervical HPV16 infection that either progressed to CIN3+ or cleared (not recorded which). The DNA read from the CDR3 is TGTGCCAGCAGCTTATTTGGAGGGGGAGCG. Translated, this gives CASSLFGGGA. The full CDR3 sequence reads CASSLFGGGAQYF.